The present T cell receptor (beta chain) was sequenced within a study of vaccination effects on CD4 cells after COVID-19. Across the study: The participants, recipients of two vaccine doses, got either BNT162b2 or mRNA-1273.

Germline assignment: CDR1 SEHNR and CDR2 FQNEAQ (reference sequence). This CDR3 is 16 amino acids long. V lost 4 bases to trimming and J lost 2 bases, with 16 bases between them. The table lists this clone with a few counts. Its antigen is unknown. TCRdb's copy holds only in-frame clones and misses some; the assay was immunoSEQ multiplex PCR. Of more than 20,000 clones listed, 76% are singletons. Study findings and constraints: Healthy vaccinees' vaccine-induced clones included only 1 of 255 cross-reacting with common cold coronaviruses. Few convalescent patients and no early post-infection timepoints were included in the study.

Using viral peptide pools, the ViraFEST assay grew out antigen-specific CD4+ T cells prior to sequencing. Cultured cells yielded isolated CD4+ T cells after approximately nine days. People in the vaccine group had not been infected with SARS-CoV-2 before, and their nucleocapsid antibodies were negative. Half-medium changes using IL-2 medium occurred on days 3 and 7. The rearrangement links TRBV7-9 to TRBJ2-3, with D possibly TRBD2 on 5 matching bases. The origin of this receptor is a human donor who received a COVID-19 vaccine. The sequences come from CD4+ T cells from PBMCs cultured with HCoV-NL63 spike peptides, collected before COVID-19 vaccination. CDR3 in amino acids: CASSSLEREVTDTQYF. The CDR3 bases are TGTGCCAGCAGCTCACTAGAACGGGAAGTCACAGATACGCAGTATTTT.